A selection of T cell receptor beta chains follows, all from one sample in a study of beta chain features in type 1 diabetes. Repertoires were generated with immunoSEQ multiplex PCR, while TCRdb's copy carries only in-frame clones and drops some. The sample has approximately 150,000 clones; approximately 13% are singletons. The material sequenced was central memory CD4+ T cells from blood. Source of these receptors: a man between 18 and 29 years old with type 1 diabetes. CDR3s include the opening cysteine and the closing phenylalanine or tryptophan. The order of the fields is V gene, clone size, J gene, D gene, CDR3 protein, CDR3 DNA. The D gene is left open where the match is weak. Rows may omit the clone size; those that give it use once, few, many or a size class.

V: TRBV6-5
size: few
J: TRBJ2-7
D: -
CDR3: CASTSPGTREQYF
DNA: TGTGCCAGCACTTCCCCGGGGACCAGGGAGCAGTACTTC

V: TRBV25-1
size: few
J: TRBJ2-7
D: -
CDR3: CASSDLTSSYEQYF
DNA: TGTGCCAGCAGTGACCTGACTAGCTCCTACGAGCAGTACTTC

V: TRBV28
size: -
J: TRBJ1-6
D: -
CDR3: CASSFNRAMNSPLHF
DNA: TGTGCCAGCAGTTTTAACCGGGCTATGAATTCACCCCTCCACTTT

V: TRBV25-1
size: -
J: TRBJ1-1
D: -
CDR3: CASSRGGVWGAEAFF
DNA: TGTGCCAGCAGTAGGGGAGGGGTTTGGGGCGCTGAAGCTTTCTTT

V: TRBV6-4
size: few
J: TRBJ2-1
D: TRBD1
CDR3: CASSPDRANNEQFF
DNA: TGTGCCAGCAGTCCAGACAGGGCGAACAATGAGCAGTTCTTC

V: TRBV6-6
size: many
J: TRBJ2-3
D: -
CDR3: CASYIHADTQYF
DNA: TGTGCCAGTTATATACACGCAGATACGCAGTATTTT

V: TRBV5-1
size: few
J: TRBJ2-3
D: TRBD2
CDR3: CASSSQPAGGGADTQYF
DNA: TGCGCCAGCAGCTCGCAGCCGGCGGGGGGCGGCGCAGATACGCAGTATTTT

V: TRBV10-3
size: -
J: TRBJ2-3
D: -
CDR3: CAISARGGDSTDTQYF
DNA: TGTGCCATCAGTGCCCGTGGGGGTGATAGCACAGATACGCAGTATTTT

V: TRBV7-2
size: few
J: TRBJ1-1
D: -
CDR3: CASSLGFRVEAFF
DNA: TGTGCCAGCAGCTTAGGATTCAGGGTCGAAGCTTTCTTT

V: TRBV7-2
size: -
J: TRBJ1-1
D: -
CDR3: CASSPHREWSTEAFF
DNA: TGTGCCAGCAGCCCCCACAGGGAATGGAGCACTGAAGCTTTCTTT

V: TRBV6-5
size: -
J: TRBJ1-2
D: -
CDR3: CASSYRGDSYGYTF
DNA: TGTGCCAGCAGTTACAGGGGAGACAGCTATGGCTACACCTTC

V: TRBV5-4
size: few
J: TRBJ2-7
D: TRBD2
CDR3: CASSLGGASGAYEQYF
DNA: TGTGCCAGCAGCTTGGGAGGGGCTAGCGGGGCCTACGAGCAGTACTTC

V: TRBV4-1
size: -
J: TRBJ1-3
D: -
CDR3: CASSQASAGNTIYF
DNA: TGCGCCAGCAGCCAAGCGTCAGCTGGAAACACCATATATTTT

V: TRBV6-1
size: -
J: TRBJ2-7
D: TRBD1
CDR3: CASSEGTGGTSYEQYF
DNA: TGTGCCAGCAGTGAGGGGACAGGGGGCACCAGCTACGAGCAGTACTTC

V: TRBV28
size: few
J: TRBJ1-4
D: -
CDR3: CASSLISPRELFF
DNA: TGTGCCAGCAGTTTAATTAGTCCCCGAGAACTGTTTTTT

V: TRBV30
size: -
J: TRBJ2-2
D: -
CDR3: CAWSVTASGELFF
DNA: TGTGCCTGGAGTGTAACTGCATCCGGGGAGCTGTTTTTT

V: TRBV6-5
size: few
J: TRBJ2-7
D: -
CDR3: CASSDQGFYEQYF
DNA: TGTGCCAGCAGTGATCAGGGGTTCTACGAGCAGTACTTC

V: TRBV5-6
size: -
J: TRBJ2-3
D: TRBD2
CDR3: CATRRLAAADTQYF
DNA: TGTGCCACCCGTAGACTAGCGGCCGCAGATACGCAGTATTTT

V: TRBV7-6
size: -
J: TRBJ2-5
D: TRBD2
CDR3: CASSPGLAGGQETQYF
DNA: TGTGCCAGCAGCCCCGGACTAGCGGGGGGACAAGAGACCCAGTACTTC

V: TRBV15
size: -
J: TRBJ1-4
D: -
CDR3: CATSREGSNEKLFF
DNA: TGTGCCACCAGCAGAGAGGGCAGTAATGAAAAACTGTTTTTT

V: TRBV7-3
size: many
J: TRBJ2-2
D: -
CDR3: CASRDRNTGELFF
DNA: TGTGCCAGCAGGGACAGGAACACCGGGGAGCTGTTTTTT

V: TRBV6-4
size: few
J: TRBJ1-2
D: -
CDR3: CASSERVGYGYTF
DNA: TGTGCCAGCAGTGAGAGAGTTGGCTATGGCTACACCTTC

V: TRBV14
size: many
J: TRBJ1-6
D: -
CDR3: CASSQNLASPLHF
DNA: TGTGCCAGCAGCCAAAACCTGGCGTCACCCCTCCACTTT

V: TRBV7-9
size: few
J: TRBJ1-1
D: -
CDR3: CASSLGGQDVAFF
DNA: TGTGCCAGCAGCTTGGGGGGTCAGGATGTCGCTTTCTTT

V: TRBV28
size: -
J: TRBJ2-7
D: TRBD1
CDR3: CASSRQGLGEQYF
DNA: TGTGCCAGCAGTCGACAGGGTCTAGGCGAGCAGTACTTC

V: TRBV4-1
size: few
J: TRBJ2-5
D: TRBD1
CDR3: CASSLGTGQETQYF
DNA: TGCGCCAGCAGCCTTGGGACAGGACAAGAGACCCAGTACTTC

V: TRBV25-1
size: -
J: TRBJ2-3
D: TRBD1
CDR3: CASSDTGGSRDTQYF
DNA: TGTGCCAGCAGTGACACAGGGGGCTCGAGAGATACGCAGTATTTT

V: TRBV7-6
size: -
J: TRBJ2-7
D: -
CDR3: CASSPSTVTYEQYF
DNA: TGTGCCAGCAGCCCCAGTACGGTTACCTACGAGCAGTACTTC

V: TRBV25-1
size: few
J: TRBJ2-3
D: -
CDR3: CASSVPAGASDTQYF
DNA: TGTGCCAGCAGTGTACCGGCGGGGGCGTCAGATACGCAGTATTTT

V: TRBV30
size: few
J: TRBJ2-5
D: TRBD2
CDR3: CAWKTGGQETQYF
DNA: TGTGCCTGGAAGACGGGGGGACAAGAGACCCAGTACTTC

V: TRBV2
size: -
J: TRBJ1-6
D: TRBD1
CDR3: CASSEGTGLVHF
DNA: TGTGCCAGCAGTGAAGGGACAGGACTGGTTCACTTT

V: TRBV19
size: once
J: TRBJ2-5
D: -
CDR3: CASSGGETQYF
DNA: TGTGCCAGTAGTGGCGGGGAGACCCAGTACTTC

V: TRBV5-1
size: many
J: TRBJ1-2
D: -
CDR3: CASSLEGYGYTF
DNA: TGCGCCAGCAGCTTGGAAGGGTATGGCTACACCTTC

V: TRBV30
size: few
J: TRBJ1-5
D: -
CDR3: CAWSAAGGYDQPQHF
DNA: TGTGCCTGGAGCGCCGCGGGCGGCTATGACCAGCCCCAGCATTTT

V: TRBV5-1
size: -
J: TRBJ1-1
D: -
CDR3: CASSLDDSSTEAFF
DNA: TGCGCCAGCAGCTTGGATGACAGCAGCACTGAAGCTTTCTTT

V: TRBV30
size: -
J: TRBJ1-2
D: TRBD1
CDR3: CAWTGGRVVSYGYTF
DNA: TGTGCCTGGACAGGGGGCCGAGTTGTTTCCTATGGCTACACCTTC

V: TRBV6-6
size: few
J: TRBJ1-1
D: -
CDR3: CASSLQQTNTEAFF
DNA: TGTGCCAGCAGTTTACAACAGACGAACACTGAAGCTTTCTTT

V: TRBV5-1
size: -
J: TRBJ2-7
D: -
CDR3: CASSLNAFSSYEQYF
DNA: TGCGCCAGCAGCTTGAACGCCTTTTCCTCCTACGAGCAGTACTTC

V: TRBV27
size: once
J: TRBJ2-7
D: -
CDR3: CASSLRGNTPYPLYEQYF
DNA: TGTGCCAGCAGTTTACGGGGGAACACCCCTTACCCCCTCTACGAGCAGTACTTC

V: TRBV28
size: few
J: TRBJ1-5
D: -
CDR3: CASSFMGRGDQPQHF
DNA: TGTGCCAGCAGTTTCATGGGCCGGGGGGATCAGCCCCAGCATTTT

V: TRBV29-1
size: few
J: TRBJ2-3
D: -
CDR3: CSQGGVETDTQYF
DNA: TGCAGCCAGGGGGGGGTCGAGACAGATACGCAGTATTTT

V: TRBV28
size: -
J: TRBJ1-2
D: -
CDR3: CASSSPAGESYTF
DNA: TGTGCCAGCAGTTCCCCGGCAGGGGAGAGCTACACCTTC

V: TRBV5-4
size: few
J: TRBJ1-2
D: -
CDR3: CASSLRGVLNYGYTF
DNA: TGTGCCAGCAGCTTGAGGGGAGTTCTTAACTATGGCTACACCTTC

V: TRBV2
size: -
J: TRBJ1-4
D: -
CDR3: CASRSDIRNEKLFF
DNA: TGTGCCAGCCGATCGGACATACGAAATGAAAAACTGTTTTTT

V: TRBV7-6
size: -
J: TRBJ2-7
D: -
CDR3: CASSAGDRTYEQYF
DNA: TGTGCCAGCAGCGCAGGGGATCGGACCTACGAGCAGTACTTC

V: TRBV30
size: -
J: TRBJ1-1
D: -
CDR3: CAWSVPVLEGTEAFF
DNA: TGTGCCTGGAGTGTACCGGTATTGGAGGGAACTGAAGCTTTCTTT

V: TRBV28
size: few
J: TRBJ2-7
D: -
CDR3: CASSLRGASSYEQYF
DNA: TGTGCCAGCAGTTTAAGAGGTGCCAGCTCCTACGAGCAGTACTTC

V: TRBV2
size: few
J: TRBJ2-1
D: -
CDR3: CASSVNIGNEQFF
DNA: TGTGCCAGCAGTGTCAATATTGGCAATGAGCAGTTCTTC

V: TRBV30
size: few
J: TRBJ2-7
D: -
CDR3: CAWSGSPYEQYF
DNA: TGTGCCTGGAGTGGAAGTCCCTACGAGCAGTACTTC

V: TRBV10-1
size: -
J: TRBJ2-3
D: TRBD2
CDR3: CASSDGSGGALDTQYF
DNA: TGCGCCAGCAGTGATGGTAGCGGGGGGGCATTGGATACGCAGTATTTT

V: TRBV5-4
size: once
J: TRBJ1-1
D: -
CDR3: CASSLKWELAEAFF
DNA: TGTGCCAGCAGCTTGAAGTGGGAATTAGCTGAAGCTTTCTTT

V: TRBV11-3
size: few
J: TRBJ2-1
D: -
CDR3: CASSLGESSYNEQFF
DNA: TGTGCCAGCAGCTTGGGGGAGAGCTCCTACAATGAGCAGTTCTTC

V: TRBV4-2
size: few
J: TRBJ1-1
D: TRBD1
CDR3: CASSQATGGATEAFF
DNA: TGTGCCAGCAGCCAAGCGACAGGGGGCGCGACTGAAGCTTTCTTT

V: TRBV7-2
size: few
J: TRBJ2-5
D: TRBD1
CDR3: CASSLGRLGGMYATQYF
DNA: TGTGCCAGCAGCTTAGGGAGGCTAGGGGGCATGTATGCGACCCAGTACTTC